This TCR beta chain emerged from a study of neurological immune-mediated disorders. Study-level findings and limits: HTLV-1-associated myelopathy had the most TCR clonal expansion, whereas multiple sclerosis had the least (lower than in healthy controls). No CDR3 amino acid sequences were shared by expanded clones across subjects, suggesting private repertoires in all groups.

Germline V CDR1 and CDR2: SGHKS, YYEKEE (reference sequence). The CDR3 spans 14 residues. The ends were cut back, 0 bases at V and 7 bases at J, with 13 bases in the middle. This clonotype has at least ten counts. The antigen is undetermined. The cells used in sorted libraries, CD4+ or CD8+ T cells, numbered about a million. 5'RACE with 10-nucleotide random UMIs produced the cDNA. TCRdb independently ran MiXCR on the 5' RACE reads; one entry per CDR3 protein. Among more than 35,000 distinct CDR3 sequences listed, around 6% were seen once. The TCR originated in a woman in her thirties or forties in good health. Sequenced material: CD4+ T cells from blood. The chain combines TRBV5-5 with TRBJ2-5, with unresolved D. DNA of the CDR3: TGTGCCAGCAGCTTGGGGCTCGTATGGGGGACCCAGTACTTC. The encoded protein is CASSLGLVWGTQYF.